Listed here is a single T cell receptor beta chain. The specificity of this receptor is unknown. Base qualities are not recorded, but no much larger clone differs from it by a single base. The data stem from a study of T-cell memory formation after mild COVID-19 (dated by TCRdb to the early 2020s). Concerning the study at large: Most TCR sequence clusters were specific to one of the two donors. Longitudinal TCRalpha and TCRbeta repertoire sequencing tracked T-cell clones expanding and contracting after mild COVID-19 in a couple of donors. The cohort was made up of two young adult volunteers, one female and one male, who were previously healthy.

Overall study outcomes, separate from this receptor: Contracting CD4+ clones appeared mostly in the CM and EM memory subsets, whereas CD8+ clones were enriched in EMRA. Some responding clones were detected in pre-infection memory, suggesting pre-existing cross-reactive memory T cells joined the SARS-CoV-2 response. SARS-CoV-2 specificity of the second-wave clones peaking on day 37 was not confirmed. Balanced CD4/CD8 phenotypes were observed for clones contracting from day 15 to 85, whereas a bias towards CD4+ was observed for a second wave of clones expanding from day 15 to 37. Only two mild cases were covered by the study, and larger cohorts that include severe cases with pre-infection samples were considered necessary.

TCRdb names Illumina NovaSeq 6000 as the instrument used. Using 5'RACE with constant-segment primers, TCRalpha and TCRbeta cDNA libraries were constructed, with sample barcodes and unique molecular identifiers added in the process. RNA was extracted from every sample with Trizol reagent. Library amplification was performed in two PCR steps, and a second sample barcode and Illumina TruSeq adapters were introduced in the second step. Sequencing of the libraries was done on an Illumina NovaSeq, producing 2 x 150 bp paired-end reads. In the original analysis: Reads were demultiplexed and collapsed into UMI-guided consensus sequences with migec v1.2.7. With mixcr v2.1.11, UMI consensuses were aligned to TRA and TRB V and J templates and assembled into clonotypes. Clonotypes were classified as expanded or contracted when called significant by both edgeR and NoisET, with noise models trained on biological replicates. For edgeR calls, the thresholds were a false discovery rate-adjusted p below 0.01 and a log2 fold-change of 1. As an exploratory analysis of dynamics, max-normalized trajectories of the 1000 most abundant clonotypes were examined with PCA combined with hierarchical clustering. The CD4 or CD8 phenotype of responding clones was assigned using the separately sequenced CD4+ and CD8+ repertoires. In TCRdb, the public reads were trimmed at Q25 with fastp and aligned with MiXCR, with productive beta chains retained. Records with the same CDR3 protein are collapsed into one entry carrying the most frequent genes and DNA. For this entry, the V and J calls and clone size follow TCRdb and not the study's own pipeline. Across this sample there are 350,000 to 500,000 distinct CDR3 sequences, with 20% seen only once. The ten largest clones add up to 7.5% to 10% of the sample.

Including cysteine and phenylalanine, the CDR3 has 16 amino acids. Kept here is only the CDR3 DNA, which spans 48 bases and is read in frame from base 1. CDR1 and CDR2 are drawn from the germline V gene (reference sequence): LGHDT, YNNKEL. Trimming removed 1 base from V and 2 bases from J, leaving 15 bases between the germline ends. Ficoll-Paque density gradient centrifugation was the method used to isolate PBMCs. Sequenced input: PBMCs or a T cell subset sorted from them (not recorded which). The source of this sequence is an adult woman who had mild COVID-19 (a few samples of this study predate the infection). The sample titles of this study are shuffled in the database, so cell type and time point are left out; the donor was told from shared clones. This receptor chain uses TRBV3-1 and TRBJ2-7, with TRBD2 perhaps the D gene, on 6 matching bases. The nucleotides read TGTGCCAGCAGCCAAGTTCCCGGGACTGCCACCTACGAGCAGTACTTC. Its coded protein is CASSQVPGTATYEQYF.